This passage covers 21 T cell receptor beta chains from one sample sequenced in a study of T cells in Graves' hyperthyroidism and ophthalmopathy. Using RNA transcripts as the source, TCR beta CDR3 regions were amplified. RT-PCR in the first round (using the HTBI primer set) targeted the TCR CDR3. One entry per CDR3 protein results from TCRdb running MiXCR on the multiplex PCR reads. The data contain fewer than 700,000 distinct CDR3 sequences, roughly a sixth of them singletons. Material for sequencing was blood. The receptors come from a young woman with Graves' ophthalmopathy.

The rearrangement joins TRBV27 to TRBJ1-5; D ambiguous. The CDR3 spans 15 residues. Germline assignment: CDR1 MNHEY and CDR2 SMNVEV (reference sequence). V gave up 4 bases and J gave up 0 bases, with 10 bases separating them. The CDR3 sequence is CASSSENNSNQPQHF. CDR3 in DNA: TGTGCCAGCAGTTCCGAAAATAATAGCAATCAGCCCCAGCATTTT.

This clonotype was seen ten or more times. CDR3 sequence: CASSRSGRTHYEQYF. DNA of the CDR3: TGTGCCAGCAGCCGCAGCGGGAGGACCCACTACGAGCAGTACTTC. This chain uses TRBV28 with TRBJ2-7; 9 bases are shared with TRBD2. Germline V gene lookup returns CDR1 MDHEN and CDR2 SYDVKM. This CDR3 has 15 residues. Germline trimming cut 6 bases from V and 3 bases from J; bases unmatched to any gene: 9. Supplemented by reference TRBV28 and TRBJ2-7, the full variable domain reads DVKVTQSSRYLVKRTGEKVFLECVQDMDHENMFWYRQDPGLGLRLIYFSYDVKMKEKGDIPEGYSVSREKKERFSLILESASTNQTSMYLCASSRSGRTHYEQYFGPGTRLTVT.

Only a few counts were recorded for this clonotype. The chain couples TRBV19 to TRBJ2-3, with TRBD1 identical over 7 bases. The germline V gene has CDR1 LNHDA and CDR2 SQIVND (reference sequence). This CDR3 is 13 amino acids long. The V and J ends lost 5 bases and 6 bases, in that order; junction bases with no gene match: 5. The CDR3 bases are TGTGCCAGTAGTGGACAGGAATGGGATACGCAGTATTTT. Translation: CASSGQEWDTQYF.

This clonotype has at least ten counts. This sequence joins TRBV2 and TRBJ2-1, with 9 bases matching TRBD2. The CDR3 is made up of 17 amino acids. Germline values: CDR1 SNHLY, CDR2 FYNNEI. The V and J ends lost 0 bases and 5 bases, in that order; junction bases with no gene match: 8. Here the CDR3 reads CASSEAPGTSRNNEQFF. As DNA, the CDR3 is TGTGCCAGCAGTGAAGCACCCGGGACTAGCCGTAACAATGAGCAGTTCTTC.

This clonotype was observed many times. The rearrangement links TRBV6-1 to TRBJ1-5; D is perhaps TRBD1 (6 bases). CDR1 is MNHNS and CDR2 is SASEGT in the germline V gene. The CDR3 spans 13 residues. Trimming took 2 bases from V and 6 from J, leaving 8 bases between them. As DNA, the CDR3 is TGTGCCAGCAGTGAACAGGGGAGTCAGCCCCAGCATTTT. Translating it yields CASSEQGSQPQHF.

At least ten counts were recorded for this clonotype. The rearrangement links TRBV11-2 to TRBJ1-5; D is ambiguous. With 0 bases removed from V and 4 bases from J, the gap between germline ends came to 7 bases. The CDR3 runs to 14 residues. CDR1 SGHAT and CDR2 FQNNGV come from the germline V gene. This CDR3 reads CASSLEEGNQPQHF. The CDR3 DNA follows: TGTGCCAGCAGCTTAGAGGAAGGGAATCAGCCCCAGCATTTT.

In this sample, this clonotype turned up many times. The gene calls are TRBV28 and TRBJ1-5; D unresolved. Germline lookup yields CDR1 MDHEN and CDR2 SYDVKM. This CDR3 spans 12 amino acids. Trimming pared 2 bases from V and 6 bases from J, leaving 5 bases between. The chain's CDR3 is CASSLAAQPQHF. CDR3 DNA sequence: TGTGCCAGCAGTTTAGCTGCTCAGCCCCAGCATTTT.

The CDR3, as DNA: TGTGCCATCAGGGCAGCCACGTCTAATGAAAAACTGTTTTTT. Its translation: CAIRAATSNEKLFF. The chain uses TRBV10-3 and TRBJ1-4; no clear D. This CDR3 has 14 amino acids. Trimming stripped 6 bases from V and 3 bases from J, with 11 bases between. The germline gives CDR1 ENHRY, CDR2 SYGVKD.

About this clonotype itself: It may be a read error: a sequence one base away is much more abundant. The rearrangement joins TRBV20-1 to TRBJ2-3, with D possibly being TRBD2 (5 bases). Germline V lookup: CDR1 DFQATT, CDR2 SNEGSKA (reference sequence). This CDR3 spans 15 amino acids. Trimming took 4 bases from V and 5 from J, leaving 19 bases between them. CDR3 bases: TGCAGTGCTACGGTGGGGTTCGGGGTGGGAGATACGCAGTATTTT. Translated: CSATVGFGVGDTQYF.

This clonotype was seen repeatedly, ten times or more. The chain employs TRBV9 and TRBJ2-5, with 9 positions matching TRBD2. CDR1 is SGDLS, CDR2 YYNGEE, per germline. The CDR3 totals 16 residues. V gave up 0 bases and J gave up 1 base; unmatched junction bases: 4. This CDR3 reads CASSVGVSGSQETQYF. In DNA form, the CDR3 reads TGTGCCAGCAGCGTAGGGGTTAGCGGGAGCCAAGAGACCCAGTACTTC.

V gene TRBV29-1 combines with J gene TRBJ1-1, with D unresolved. The CDR3 is 8 amino acids. V lost 7 bases and J lost 10, with 7 bases in between. Germline V lookup: CDR1 SQVTM, CDR2 ANQGSEA. This CDR3 is CSDKTAFF. CDR3 coding DNA: TGCAGCGACAAAACAGCTTTCTTT.

This clonotype has ten or more counts. The chain joins TRBV28 to TRBJ2-7, with TRBD1 matching 7 bases. Germline V gene data show CDR1 as MDHEN and CDR2 as SYDVKM. This CDR3 spans 13 amino acids. V trimming: 7 bases; J trimming: 4 bases; junction bases outside the gene matches: 7. CDR3 loop: CASTTTGPYEQYF. CDR3 nucleotide sequence: TGTGCCAGCACTACGACAGGGCCTTACGAGCAGTACTTC. Full variable domain (rest looked up from reference TRBV28 and TRBJ2-7): DVKVTQSSRYLVKRTGEKVFLECVQDMDHENMFWYRQDPGLGLRLIYFSYDVKMKEKGDIPEGYSVSREKKERFSLILESASTNQTSMYLCASTTTGPYEQYFGPGTRLTVT.

The V and J genes are TRBV20-1 and TRBJ1-6; the D gene is possibly TRBD1 (5 bases). V was trimmed by 0 bases and J by 5 bases, leaving 11 bases between them. This CDR3 is built from 15 residues. Per the germline V gene, CDR1 is DFQATT and CDR2 is SNEGSKA (reference sequence). Written as DNA, the CDR3 is TGCAGTGCTAGAGATCGACGGGGGGATAATTCACCCCTCCACTTT. Protein: CSARDRRGDNSPLHF.

The chain recombines TRBV14 with TRBJ2-3, with D tentatively TRBD1 (6 bases). The CDR3 runs to 15 residues. V dropped 4 bases and J dropped 0 bases, with 11 bases sitting between them. Germline CDR1 SGHDN, CDR2 FVKESK. The DNA for the CDR3 is TGTGCCAGCAGCCCCACAGGGCGGAGCACAGATACGCAGTATTTT. Translation gives CASSPTGRSTDTQYF.

The chain combines TRBV28 with TRBJ2-7; 9 bases agree with TRBD1. J gave up 6 bases and V 6 bases, and 9 bases lay outside the gene matches. The CDR3 is made up of 14 amino acids. Germline V lookup: CDR1 MDHEN, CDR2 SYDVKM. The CDR3 bases are TGTGCCAGCAGCCGACAGGGGGTCCGGATCGAGCAGTACTTC. The encoded protein is CASSRQGVRIEQYF.

This clonotype was recorded many times. The genes are TRBV7-3 and TRBJ2-7; D possibly corresponds to TRBD2 (6 bases). The CDR3 has 13 residues. CDR1 and CDR2 (germline): SGHTA, FQGTGA. V lost 5 bases and J 3 bases, leaving 11 bases between the germline ends. CDR3 sequence reads: CASSRKEGYEQYF. The DNA of the CDR3 is TGTGCCAGCAGCCGAAAGGAGGGCTACGAGCAGTACTTC.

The V call is TRBV9, the J call TRBJ1-4; D may be TRBD1 (5 bases). CDR1 is SGDLS, CDR2 YYNGEE, per germline. The CDR3 is made up of 16 amino acids. Trimming pared 0 bases from V and 6 bases from J, leaving 15 bases between. CDR3 DNA: TGTGCCAGCAGCGTAGATGGTACGATGGGGGATGAAAAACTGTTTTTT. Residues: CASSVDGTMGDEKLFF. The entire variable domain, with the rest obtained from reference TRBV9 and TRBJ1-4, is as follows: DSGVTQTPKHLITATGQRVTLRCSPRSGDLSVYWYQQSLDQGLQFLIQYYNGEERAKGNILERFSAQQFPDLHSELNLSSLELGDSALYFCASSVDGTMGDEKLFFGSGTQLSVL.

This chain connects TRBV7-9 to TRBJ1-4, with 8 bases lining up with TRBD1. Per germline, CDR1 SEHNR and CDR2 FQNEAQ (reference sequence). Trimming took 5 bases from V and 7 from J; bases not matched to a gene: 12. The CDR3 contains 16 residues. CDR3 sequence reads: CASSVRQGFRGEKLFF. The CDR3 coding sequence is TGTGCCAGCAGCGTCCGACAGGGGTTCCGGGGTGAAAAACTGTTTTTT.

This clonotype was seen a handful of times. The V call is TRBV4-2, the J call TRBJ2-3; TRBD2 matches 9 bases. V was pared by 0 bases and J by 3 bases, with 7 bases of the junction left unmatched. This CDR3 is 17 amino acids long. Germline CDR1 is LGHNA and CDR2 is YNFKEQ. The CDR3 sequence is CASSQEVGGGGTDTQYF. CDR3 bases: TGTGCCAGCAGCCAAGAAGTTGGCGGGGGGGGAACAGATACGCAGTATTTT.

This sequence joins TRBV19 and TRBJ2-7; either TRBD1 or TRBD2 may fit D (5 bases each). The germline gives CDR1 LNHDA, CDR2 SQIVND (reference sequence). There are 14 residues in the CDR3. Between the trimmed V and J ends, which lost 1 base and 3 bases, there was a span of 10 bases. The CDR3 DNA is TGTGCCAGTAGTATAGTTCCAGGGAGCTACGAGCAGTACTTC. Translated: CASSIVPGSYEQYF.

In this sample, this clonotype turned up a few times. The chain uses TRBV7-8 and TRBJ2-1, with D unresolved. The germline V gene has CDR1 SGHVS and CDR2 FQNEAQ. The CDR3 length is 16 residues. The ends were cut back, 2 bases at V and 0 bases at J, with 11 bases in the middle. The CDR3 DNA reads as TGTGCCAGCAGCTTAAGGGCGTCGAGCTCCTACAATGAGCAGTTCTTC. This codes for CASSLRASSSYNEQFF. Combining the CDR3 with reference TRBV7-8 and TRBJ2-1 gives the whole variable domain GAGVSQSPRYKVAKRGQDVALRCDPISGHVSLFWYQQALGQGPEFLTYFQNEAQLDKSGLPSDRFFAERPEGSVSTLKIQRTQQEDSAVYLCASSLRASSSYNEQFFGPGTRLTVL.